This is a list of T cell receptor beta chains from one sample in a study of blood T cell repertoires in COVID-19. The repertoire was sequenced with immunoSEQ multiplex PCR; TCRdb's copy has only in-frame clones and lacks some. The data contain 300,000 to 500,000 clones, roughly 90% of them singletons. Sequencing was performed on PBMCs or T cells enriched from blood (not recorded which). The receptors were sampled from a woman younger than 45 with acute COVID-19. Both conserved end residues are part of each CDR3. A D gene is named only where the DNA matches it firmly. Not all rows give a size; the values are once, few, many and, for expanded clones, a class.

TRBV27	.	.	TRBJ2-7	CASSLSVAGREQYF	TGTGCCAGCAGTTTATCGGTAGCAGGGCGCGAGCAGTACTTC
TRBV7-9	.	.	TRBJ1-3	CASSVFRGYDTIYF	TGTGCCAGCAGCGTCTTCAGGGGTTATGACACCATATATTTT
TRBV24-1	few	.	TRBJ2-1	CATSAGLGSYNEQFF	TGTGCCACCAGTGCGGGGTTGGGCTCCTACAATGAGCAGTTCTTC
TRBV7-3	.	.	TRBJ2-3	CASSFNGGLTDTQYF	TGTGCCAGCAGCTTTAACGGGGGGCTCACAGATACGCAGTATTTT
TRBV24-1	.	.	TRBJ2-1	CATSGPRGGNEQFF	TGTGCCACCAGTGGGCCCCGAGGCGGCAATGAGCAGTTCTTC
TRBV5-1	.	.	TRBJ2-7	CASSLDGWTGVNRYF	TGCGCCAGCAGCTTAGACGGTTGGACGGGGGTTAATCGGTACTTC
TRBV5-6	once	.	TRBJ1-2	CASSLAGGRADGYTF	TGCGCCAGCAGCTTGGCCGGGGGACGAGCGGACGGCTACACCTTC
TRBV5-5	.	TRBD1	TRBJ2-7	CASRQGQGSYEQYF	TGTGCCAGCCGACAAGGACAGGGTTCCTACGAGCAGTACTTC
TRBV9	.	TRBD1	TRBJ2-3	CASSEDKRDRGRDTQYF	TGTGCCAGCAGCGAGGATAAGCGGGACAGGGGAAGGGATACGCAGTATTTT
TRBV4-1	.	.	TRBJ1-2	CASSQVIGSYGYTF	TGCGCCAGCAGCCAAGTCATCGGGTCCTATGGCTACACCTTC
TRBV10-3	.	.	TRBJ2-1	CAISPSSSSYNEQFF	TGTGCCATCAGCCCGTCGTCGAGCTCCTACAATGAGCAGTTCTTC